This T cell receptor beta chain originates from a study of PD-L1 blockade in urothelial cancer. Study details: About 85% of the roughly 29 patients comprised males who had bladder-origin urothelial cancer. When blood samples were assessed, the median T cell count was 141,255. Blood analysis was done at 3 weeks (second dose) and 6 weeks after treatment began.

There are 13 residues in the CDR3. The germline CDR1 and CDR2 sequences are LNHNV and YYDKDF (reference sequence). The ends were cut back, 0 bases at V and 8 bases at J, with 9 bases in the middle. Using immunoSEQ multiplex PCR, the repertoire was profiled, and TCRdb retains in-frame clones only, with some absent. The sample records 20,000 to 25,000 clones, around 90% being singletons. The sample's time point: peripheral blood 6 weeks after treatment start. Pretreatment sampling and on-treatment sampling together yielded between 1 and 8 samples for each patient. This TCR derives from a woman aged 55-75 years with urothelial cancer. Here the sequenced sample was PBMCs, taken around atezolizumab (anti-PD-L1) treatment. The rearrangement joins TRBV15 to TRBJ2-3; no clear D gene. Here the CDR3 reads CATSRDRSGTQYF. In nucleotides, the CDR3 is TGTGCCACCAGCAGAGATAGGAGTGGTACGCAGTATTTT.